The 23 T cell receptor beta chains listed next were all sequenced from one sample in a study of early T cells in non-severe SARS-CoV-2 infection. Each CDR3 protein is one row after TCRdb ran MiXCR on the 5' RACE reads. The repertoire holds tens of thousands of distinct CDR3 sequences, with less than 6.5% as singletons. Sequenced input: whole blood. These TCRs come from an adult who was a healthcare worker with PCR-confirmed SARS-CoV-2 infection or an uninfected control (not recorded which).

The V and J genes are TRBV5-5 and TRBJ2-3; 10 bases agree with TRBD2. Per germline, CDR1 SGHKS and CDR2 YYEKEE (reference sequence). Trimming took 3 bases from V and 0 from J; bases not matched to a gene: 4. This CDR3 comprises 16 residues. CDR3 in DNA: TGTGCCAGCAGCTGGGGGACTAGCGATAGCACAGATACGCAGTATTTT. It encodes CASSWGTSDSTDTQYF.

This clonotype was seen at least ten times. The CDR3 nucleotides read TGTGCCAGCAGCCTGGACAGTTTGGCCGGCAATGAGCAGTTCTTC. Its translation is CASSLDSLAGNEQFF. V usage is TRBV5-6 and J usage is TRBJ2-1; D is perhaps TRBD1 (6 bases). Trimming left V 4 bases short and J 6 bases short, with 17 bases between. Germline V CDR1 and CDR2: SGHDT, YYEEEE. This CDR3 is 15 amino acids long.

This clonotype was observed many times. The chain links TRBV5-4 to TRBJ2-3; the D gene is possibly TRBD2 (5 bases). Germline V gene sequence: CDR1 SGHNT, CDR2 YYREEE (reference sequence). V lost 3 bases and J 1 base, leaving 9 bases between the germline ends. The CDR3 sequence is 14 residues long. The CDR3 coding sequence is TGTGCCAGCAGCTCGCCAGCGGGCACAGATACGCAGTATTTT. Translating gives CASSSPAGTDTQYF.

This clonotype was seen ten or more times. V is TRBV18 and J is TRBJ2-3, with D possibly being TRBD1 or TRBD2 (5 bases each). Germline V lookup: CDR1 KGHSH, CDR2 LQKENI. V was trimmed by 6 bases and J by 0 bases, leaving 13 bases between them. The CDR3 has 15 amino acids. The CDR3, as DNA: TGTGCCAGCTCTCGGGGCAGAACTAGCACAGATACGCAGTATTTT. Translated: CASSRGRTSTDTQYF.

The V call is TRBV4-3, the J call TRBJ1-3, with 10 bases lining up with TRBD1. Germline V gene lookup returns CDR1 LGHNA and CDR2 YSLEER. The CDR3 extends over 17 amino acids. Losses at the gene ends were 1 base for V and 8 bases for J; bases not matched to a gene: 11. In DNA form, the CDR3 reads TGCGCCAGCAGCCAAGGCCCACCGGGACAGGGGAGAGACACCATATATTTT. As protein: CASSQGPPGQGRDTIYF.

This clonotype was recorded many times. The CDR3 here is CASSLGGSGRSTDTQYF. The CDR3 coding sequence is TGTGCCAGCAGCTTAGGAGGGAGCGGGAGATCGACAGATACGCAGTATTTT. The chain carries TRBV7-8 and TRBJ2-3; TRBD2 agrees at 8 bases. The germline gives CDR1 SGHVS, CDR2 FQNEAQ. The ends lost 1 base at V and 3 bases at J; junction bases unmatched: 9. CDR3 size: 17 residues. Variable domain in full (rest from reference TRBV7-8 and TRBJ2-3): GAGVSQSPRYKVAKRGQDVALRCDPISGHVSLFWYQQALGQGPEFLTYFQNEAQLDKSGLPSDRFFAERPEGSVSTLKIQRTQQEDSAVYLCASSLGGSGRSTDTQYFGPGTRLTVL.

The sample holds many counts of this clonotype. The genes are TRBV24-1 and TRBJ2-1; 8 bases align to TRBD2. Trimming removed 7 bases from V and 5 bases from J; junction bases left unmatched: 6. This CDR3 spans 14 amino acids. Germline CDR1 KGHDR, CDR2 SFDVKD. CDR3 DNA: TGTGCCACCAGATCGGGACTAGGGGACAATGAGCAGTTCTTC. This sequence encodes CATRSGLGDNEQFF.

This clonotype was seen repeatedly, ten times or more. The chain employs TRBV10-3 and TRBJ1-1; TRBD1 agrees at 9 bases. Germline V gene lookup returns CDR1 ENHRY and CDR2 SYGVKD. The CDR3 has 14 amino acids. Losses at the gene ends were 7 bases for V and 4 bases for J; bases not matched to a gene: 7. The CDR3: CAIKGQGMATEAFF. CDR3 sequence (DNA): TGTGCCATCAAAGGACAGGGGATGGCCACTGAAGCTTTCTTT.

DNA of the CDR3: TGTGCCAGCCCCCGAGAGCAGTTCTTC. Translating it yields CASPREQFF. This chain connects TRBV21-1 to TRBJ2-1. TRBV21-1 is flagged as a pseudogene. The CDR3 runs 9 residues.

This clonotype was seen only a few times. The rearrangement uses TRBV12-3 or TRBV12-4 and TRBJ1-5; D call uncertain. CDR3 length equals 15 residues. Trimming cost V 3 bases and J 2 bases, with 11 bases left between them. The CDR3 region has the DNA TGTGCCAGCAGTTTTGGTGCTTTTGGCAATCAGCCCCAGCATTTT. It is translated as CASSFGAFGNQPQHF.

This clonotype was seen ten or more times. The gene calls are TRBV14 and TRBJ2-1, with 11 bases that match TRBD1. Trimming took 2 bases from V and 5 from J; bases not matched to a gene: 5. CDR3 length equals 16 residues. Germline CDR1 is SGHDN and CDR2 is FVKESK. CDR3 sequence (DNA): TGTGCCAGCAGCCAATTACCGGGACAGGGGGACAATGAGCAGTTCTTC. Residues: CASSQLPGQGDNEQFF.

The gene calls are TRBV7-2 and TRBJ2-5; 12 bases match TRBD2. The CDR3 runs 15 residues. Germline-derived CDR1 and CDR2 are SGHTA and FQGNSA. The V and J ends lost 5 bases and 2 bases, in that order; junction bases with no gene match: 3. CDR3 sequence: CASSPGLAGQETQYF. CDR3 sequence (DNA): TGTGCCAGCAGCCCGGGACTAGCGGGTCAAGAGACCCAGTACTTC.

J is TRBJ2-4 and V is TRBV7-9; D perhaps matches TRBD1 (6 bases). The CDR3 is 14 amino acids. CDR1 and CDR2 (germline): SEHNR, FQNEAQ (reference sequence). Trimming shortened V by 4 bases and J by 3 bases, and 10 bases separated the two germline ends. This CDR3 reads CASSWDIGKNIQYF. The CDR3 region has the DNA TGTGCCAGCAGCTGGGACATTGGCAAAAACATTCAGTACTTC.

This clonotype was observed many times. The rearrangement joins TRBV10-3 to TRBJ2-1; 8 bases map to TRBD2. The J segment lost 6 bases and the V segment lost 7 bases, leaving 11 bases of the junction unmatched. CDR1 ENHRY and CDR2 SYGVKD come from the germline V gene. The CDR3 totals 15 residues. CDR3 sequence reads: CAITSDGRGGNEQFF. The CDR3 DNA follows: TGTGCCATCACGTCTGACGGGAGGGGAGGCAATGAGCAGTTCTTC.

This clonotype was counted at least ten times. This chain uses TRBV6-6 with TRBJ1-5, with D unresolved. This CDR3 is 15 amino acids long. Trimming cost V 5 bases and J 0 bases, with 11 bases left between them. Germline V CDR1 and CDR2: MNHNY, SVGAGI (reference sequence). In DNA form, the CDR3 reads TGTGCCAGCAGTCGTCCCGGGGTTAGCAATCAGCCCCAGCATTTT. This translates into CASSRPGVSNQPQHF.

This clonotype is medium-sized by share. The V call is TRBV6-5, the J call TRBJ2-1, with D perhaps matching TRBD1 (5 bases). V lost 2 bases and J 2 bases, leaving 13 bases between the germline ends. The germline gives CDR1 MNHEY, CDR2 SVGAGI. The CDR3 runs to 16 residues. CDR3 loop: CASSYRTPSTYNEQFF. The CDR3 bases are TGTGCCAGCAGTTACCGGACACCTTCTACCTACAATGAGCAGTTCTTC.

This clonotype was counted many times. The rearrangement links TRBV7-9 to TRBJ1-1, with 11 positions matching TRBD1. There are 14 residues in the CDR3. Trimming cost V 5 bases and J 5 bases; bases outside gene matches: 4. The V gene's germline CDR1 is SEHNR and CDR2 FQNEAQ (reference sequence). The CDR3 reads CASSRGTGGTEAFF. In DNA, the CDR3 is TGTGCCAGCAGCAGAGGGACAGGGGGGACTGAAGCTTTCTTT.

This clonotype has only a few counts. The rearrangement links TRBV12-3 or TRBV12-4 to TRBJ2-7; tentatively, D is TRBD2 (6 bases). The CDR3 consists of 13 residues. V was trimmed by 6 bases and J by 2 bases, leaving 11 bases between them. Here the CDR3 reads CASSRDLPYEQYV. The CDR3 DNA is TGTGCCAGCAGCCGGGACTTACCCTACGAGCAGTACGTC.

This clonotype was recorded at least ten times. The chain employs TRBV29-1 and TRBJ2-1, with TRBD2 matching 10 bases. Losses at the gene ends were 6 bases for V and 1 base for J; bases not matched to a gene: 3. This CDR3 region has 14 residues. CDR1 is SQVTM, CDR2 ANQGSEA, per germline. CDR3 nucleotides: TGCAGCGTCCCAGCGGGAGGGTCCTACAATGAGCAGTTCTTC. This translates into CSVPAGGSYNEQFF.

This clonotype occurred many times. The chain links TRBV5-6 to TRBJ1-1; D gene uncertain. Trimming stripped 4 bases from V and 1 base from J, with 8 bases between. This CDR3 comprises 13 residues. Germline-derived CDR1 and CDR2 are SGHDT and YYEEEE. The CDR3 loop is CASSPDSNTEAFF. As DNA, the CDR3 is TGTGCCAGCAGCCCCGATTCGAACACTGAAGCTTTCTTT.

This clonotype showed up many times. This rearrangement joins TRBV7-6 to TRBJ1-4; the match to TRBD1 covers 8 bases. Losses at the gene ends were 6 bases for V and 7 bases for J; bases not matched to a gene: 10. Germline values: CDR1 SGHVS, CDR2 FNYEAQ. CDR3 size: 15 residues. Written as DNA, the CDR3 is TGTGCCAGCAGTTTACTCAGGGGGCATGGTGAAAAACTGTTTTTT. Its protein product is CASSLLRGHGEKLFF. The full variable domain, its missing parts supplied by reference TRBV7-6 and TRBJ1-4, is GAGVSQSPRYKVTKRGQDVALRCDPISGHVSLYWYRQALGQGPEFLTYFNYEAQQDKSGLPNDRFSAERPEGSISTLTIQRTEQRDSAMYRCASSLLRGHGEKLFFGSGTQLSVL.

Ten or more counts support this clonotype. The gene calls are TRBV29-1 and TRBJ2-3; D uncertain. CDR1 SQVTM and CDR2 ANQGSEA come from the germline V gene. The CDR3 runs 14 residues. The V gene lost 8 bases and the J gene lost 2 bases, with 17 bases spanning the gap. Here the CDR3 reads CSPGLVAHTDTQYF. Here the CDR3 DNA reads TGCAGCCCTGGTTTGGTGGCCCACACAGATACGCAGTATTTT.

In this sample, this clonotype turned up many times. The J gene is TRBJ1-1, the V gene TRBV6-2 or TRBV6-3; 7 bases match TRBD1. Trimming at V came to 10 bases and at J to 5 bases, leaving 10 bases not matched to a gene. This CDR3 region has 13 residues. Germline V lookup: CDR1 MNHEY, CDR2 SVGEGT. CDR3 coding DNA: TGTGCCACAACGGGACAGATAACTACTGAAGCTTTCTTT. Translated: CATTGQITTEAFF.